This is a list of T cell receptor beta chains from one sample in a study of CD8 T cells in Susac syndrome. TCRdb passed the immunoSEQ multiplex PCR reads through MiXCR, listing each CDR3 protein once. The repertoire holds roughly 130,000 distinct CDR3 sequences, roughly 95% seen once, with 0.11% in the top ten. Input material: CD4+ T cells from PBMCs. The receptors were gathered from a human donor with multiple sclerosis. Each CDR3 is given with its conserved first and last residue. The D gene is left open where the match is weak. A row's size may be missing; if present it is once, few, many or a size class.

TRBV28	TRBJ2-7	-	-	14	TGTGCCAGCAGTACCCAGACAGGCTCCTACGAGCAGTACTTC	CASSTQTGSYEQYF
TRBV6-2/TRBV6-3	TRBJ1-4	TRBD1	-	13	TGTGCCACCATTCCTCCGGGACAGGGGAATCCGTTTTTT	CATIPPGQGNPFF
TRBV27	TRBJ1-1	TRBD1	few	13	TGTGCCAGCTCACTACAGGGGGGCACTGAAGCTTTCTTT	CASSLQGGTEAFF
TRBV15	TRBJ1-2	-	once	15	TGTGCCACCAGCAGAGAAAGATCAGCAACCTATGGCTACACCTTC	CATSRERSATYGYTF
TRBV20-1	TRBJ2-7	-	-	13	TGCAGTGCTAGTTCGGGCTCTCTCAGCGAGCAGTACTTC	CSASSGSLSEQYF
TRBV29-1	TRBJ2-3	TRBD2	once	18	TGCAGCGTTGAAGGAAATAGCGGGAGGGCCGGGTCAACAGATACGCAGTATTTT	CSVEGNSGRAGSTDTQYF
TRBV6-5	TRBJ1-1	TRBD1	few	16	TGTGCCAGCAGTTACGGGACAGGGAGGGGGGACACTGAAGCTTTCTTT	CASSYGTGRGDTEAFF
TRBV20-1	TRBJ1-3	-	-	11	TGCAGTCAGGTTTCTGGAAACACCATATATTTT	CSQVSGNTIYF
TRBV3-1	TRBJ2-7	-	-	14	TGTGCCAGCAGCCGGGACGCCGTGACCTACGAGCAGTACTTC	CASSRDAVTYEQYF
TRBV12-3/TRBV12-4	TRBJ1-1	-	-	13	TGTGCCAGCAGAGATAGGGTGAACACTGAAGCTTTCTTT	CASRDRVNTEAFF
TRBV5-1	TRBJ2-5	-	-	14	TGCGCCAGCAGTCAGGACTCACTCTGGGAGACCCAGTACTTC	CASSQDSLWETQYF
TRBV18	TRBJ1-5	TRBD1	-	17	TGTGCCAGCTCACCAACGGACAGGGTCGATAGCAATCAGCCCCAGCATTTT	CASSPTDRVDSNQPQHF
TRBV29-1	TRBJ2-5	TRBD2	-	13	TGCAGCGTGGGTCTAGCGGGAGAAGAGACCCAGTACTTC	CSVGLAGEETQYF
TRBV3-1	TRBJ2-7	-	-	12	TGTGCCAGCAGCCAAACGTCGGGAGAGCAGTACTTC	CASSQTSGEQYF
TRBV6-5	TRBJ1-5	-	-	15	TGTGCCAGCAGTTACCGGGCAGGGGGCAATCAGCCCCAGCATTTT	CASSYRAGGNQPQHF
TRBV20-1	TRBJ2-1	-	-	16	TGCAGTGTCCCGTCCGGGGGCCGTAGCTCCTACAATGAGCAGTTCTTC	CSVPSGGRSSYNEQFF
TRBV6-5	TRBJ2-7	-	-	11	TGTGCCAGCAGTTACATGTACGAGCAGTACTTC	CASSYMYEQYF
TRBV24-1	TRBJ1-5	TRBD1	-	15	TGTGCCACCAGTGACGCAGGGGGCGGGGGACAGCCCCAGCATTTT	CATSDAGGGGQPQHF
TRBV29-1	TRBJ1-2	TRBD1	-	13	TGCAGCGTTGTTCAGGGGGCTAACTATGGCTACACCTTC	CSVVQGANYGYTF
TRBV16	TRBJ1-4	-	-	14	TGTGCCAGCAGCCGCTTAAGGGCTAATGAAAAACTGTTTTTT	CASSRLRANEKLFF
TRBV3-1	TRBJ2-7	TRBD2	-	15	TGTGCCAGCAGCCAAGAGGGCGGGAGGGTCCACGAGCAGTACTTC	CASSQEGGRVHEQYF
TRBV5-1	TRBJ2-1	TRBD2	-	16	TGCGCCAGCAGCTCGACTAGCCGAACATCCTACAATGAGCAGTTCTTC	CASSSTSRTSYNEQFF
TRBV7-2	TRBJ2-1	TRBD1	-	18	TGTGCCAGCAGCTTATCTCTTCGAGTGGGGACAGGGGACAATGAGCAGTTCTTC	CASSLSLRVGTGDNEQFF
TRBV30	TRBJ2-1	-	-	13	TGTGCCTGGAGTGGACAGAATTACAATGAGCAGTTCTTC	CAWSGQNYNEQFF
TRBV7-2	TRBJ1-4	-	-	15	TGTGCCAGCAGCTTAATCAGGGGAAGTAATGAAAAACTGTTTTTT	CASSLIRGSNEKLFF
TRBV5-4	TRBJ1-1	-	-	13	TGTGCCAGCAGCTTTAATTGGGACACTGAAGCTTTCTTT	CASSFNWDTEAFF
TRBV20-1	TRBJ2-7	TRBD1	-	13	TGCAGTGCTAAGACAGGGGGCATTTACGAGCAGTACTTC	CSAKTGGIYEQYF
TRBV25-1	TRBJ1-2	-	-	14	TGTGCCAGCAGTGAAGAGCTGAGTTTCTATGGCTACACCTTC	CASSEELSFYGYTF
TRBV5-1	TRBJ2-1	TRBD2	-	13	TGCGCCAGCAAGGCGGGAGTATGGGATGAGCAGTTCTTC	CASKAGVWDEQFF
TRBV20-1	TRBJ1-1	TRBD1	-	16	TGCAGTGCTAGAGCGGCCGGGACAGGGTCGGGCACTGAAGCTTTCTTT	CSARAAGTGSGTEAFF
TRBV14	TRBJ2-6	-	-	13	TGTGCCAGCTGCTCCTCTGGGGCCAACGTCCTGACTTTC	CASCSSGANVLTF
TRBV12-3/TRBV12-4	TRBJ1-5	-	-	14	TGTGCCAGCAGTTTAGCAGGGCCCCATCAGCCCCAGCATTTT	CASSLAGPHQPQHF
TRBV27	TRBJ1-6	-	-	15	TGTGCCAGCAGTCCCCACCGGGACCTTAATTCACCCCTCCACTTT	CASSPHRDLNSPLHF
TRBV20-1	TRBJ2-3	-	-	16	TGCAGTGCTAGCGCCCCCCCGACGGGAGTAATAGATACGCAGTATTTT	CSASAPPTGVIDTQYF
TRBV19	TRBJ2-6	TRBD2	-	16	TGTGCCAGCGAACGAGTTCGGGGGGCTGGGGCCAACGTCCTGACTTTC	CASERVRGAGANVLTF